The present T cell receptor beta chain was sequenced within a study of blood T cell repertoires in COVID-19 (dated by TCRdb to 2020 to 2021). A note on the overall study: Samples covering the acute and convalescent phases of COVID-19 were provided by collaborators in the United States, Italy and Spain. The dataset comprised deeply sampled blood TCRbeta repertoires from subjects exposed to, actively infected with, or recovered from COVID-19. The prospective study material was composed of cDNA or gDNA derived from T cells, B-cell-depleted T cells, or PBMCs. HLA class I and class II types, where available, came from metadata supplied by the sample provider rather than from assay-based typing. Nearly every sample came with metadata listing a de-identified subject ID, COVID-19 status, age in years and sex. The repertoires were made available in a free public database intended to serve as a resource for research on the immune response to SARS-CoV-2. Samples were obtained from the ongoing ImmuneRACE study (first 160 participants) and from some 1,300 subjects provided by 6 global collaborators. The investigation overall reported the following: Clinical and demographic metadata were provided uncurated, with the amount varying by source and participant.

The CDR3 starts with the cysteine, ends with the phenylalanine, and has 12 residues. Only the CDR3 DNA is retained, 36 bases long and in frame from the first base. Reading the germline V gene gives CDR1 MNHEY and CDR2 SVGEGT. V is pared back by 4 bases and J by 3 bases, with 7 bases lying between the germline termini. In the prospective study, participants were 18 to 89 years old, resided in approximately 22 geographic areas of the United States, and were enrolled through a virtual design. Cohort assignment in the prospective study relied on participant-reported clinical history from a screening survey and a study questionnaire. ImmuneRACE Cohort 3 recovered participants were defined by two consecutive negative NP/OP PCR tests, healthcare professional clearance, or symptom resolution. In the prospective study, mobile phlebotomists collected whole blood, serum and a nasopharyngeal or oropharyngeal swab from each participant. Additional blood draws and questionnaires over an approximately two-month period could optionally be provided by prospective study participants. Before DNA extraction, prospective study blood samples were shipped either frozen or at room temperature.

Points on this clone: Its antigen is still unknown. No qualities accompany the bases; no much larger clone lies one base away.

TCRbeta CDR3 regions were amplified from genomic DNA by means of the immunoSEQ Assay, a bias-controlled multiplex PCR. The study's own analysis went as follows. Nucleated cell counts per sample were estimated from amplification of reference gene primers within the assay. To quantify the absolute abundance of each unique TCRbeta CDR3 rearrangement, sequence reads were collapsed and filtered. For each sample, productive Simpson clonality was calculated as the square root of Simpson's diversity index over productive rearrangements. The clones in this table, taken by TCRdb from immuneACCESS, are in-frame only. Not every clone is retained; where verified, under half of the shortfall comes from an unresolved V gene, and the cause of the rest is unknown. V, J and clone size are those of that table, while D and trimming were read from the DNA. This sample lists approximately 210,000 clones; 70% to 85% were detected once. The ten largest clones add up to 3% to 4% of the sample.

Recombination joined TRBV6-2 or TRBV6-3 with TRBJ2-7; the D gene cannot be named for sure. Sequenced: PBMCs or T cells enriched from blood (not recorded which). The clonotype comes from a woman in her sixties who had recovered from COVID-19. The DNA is TGTGCCAGCAGTTCCAGAGGCTACGAGCAGTACTTC. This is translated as CASSSRGYEQYF.